This T cell receptor (beta chain) derives from a study of T cells in Graves' hyperthyroidism and ophthalmopathy. About the research overall: Blood was drawn when the patient was first diagnosed and still untreated.

The study excluded patients with uncontrolled infection, other autoimmune disease, pregnancy or lactation. Every diagnosis used clinical symptoms, serum thyroxine and TRAb, thyroid ultrasound and orbital computed tomography. The CDR3 has 16 amino acids. Between the trimmed V and J ends, which lost 1 base and 3 bases, there was a span of 16 bases. Germline V gene sequence: CDR1 SGHDN, CDR2 FVKESK. A few counts support this clonotype. Amplification yielded TCR beta CDR3 regions, with RNA transcripts as the source. Researchers ran a first-round RT-PCR on the TCR CDR3 using the HTBI primer set. TCRdb used MiXCR to reprocess the multiplex PCR reads, holding one entry per CDR3 protein. The sample includes hundreds of thousands of distinct CDR3 sequences, 20% to 25% seen only once; the top ten take 20% to 30%.

This TCR came from a man aged 35-49 years with Graves' hyperthyroidism that later progressed to Graves' ophthalmopathy. The chain joins TRBV14 to TRBJ2-7, with a tentative D call TRBD2 (5 bases). Sequencing used blood. The CDR3 sequence is CASSQASSGILYEQYF. Here the CDR3 DNA reads TGTGCCAGCAGCCAAGCTAGTTCGGGGATCCTCTACGAGCAGTACTTC. Full variable domain (outside the CDR3, taken from reference TRBV14 and TRBJ2-7): EAGVTQFPSHSVIEKGQTVTLRCDPISGHDNLYWYRRVMGKEIKFLLHFVKESKQDESGMPNNRFLAERTGGTYSTLKVQPAELEDSGVYFCASSQASSGILYEQYFGPGTRLTVT.